The next 10 T cell receptor beta chains were all read from a single sample in a study of CD4 T cells in relation to SARS-CoV-2 and coronaviruses (dated by TCRdb to the early 2020s). The library was prepared using the immunoSEQ multiplex PCR assay. TCRdb took over this immuneACCESS table, retaining in-frame rearrangements with V and J assigned. Such tables are incomplete; in checked studies, under half of the missing clones stem from an unresolved V gene, and the remainder is unexplained. Here the sample has 18,000 or so clones; around 80% occur a single time. The top ten hold around 20% of the sample. CD4+ T cells from unexposed donors were collected before the COVID-19 pandemic (2011-2018). Following 10 days of culture, the EasySep CD4+ T cell isolation kit was used to isolate CD4+ T cells. What these receptors recognize is not known. Input material: CD4+ T cells from PBMCs, cultured in vitro. All receptors come from a human donor in good health.

Relative to its sample, this clone is medium-sized. The rearrangement links TRBV3-1 (or the pseudogene TRBV3-2) to TRBJ1-2, with 8 bases identical to TRBD1. J lost 8 bases, V lost 3 bases, and 8 bases had no gene match. Looked up from germline, CDR1 is LGHDT and CDR2 is YNNKEL (reference sequence). The CDR3 spans 14 residues. This CDR3 reads CASSHSDRGRGYTF. The CDR3 nucleotides read TGTGCCAGCAGCCACAGCGACAGGGGACGAGGCTACACCTTC.

The V and J genes are TRBV5-4 and TRBJ2-1; 8 positions agree with TRBD2. V trimming: 0 bases; J trimming: 4 bases; junction bases outside the gene matches: 6. Germline V CDR1 and CDR2: SGHNT, YYREEE (reference sequence). The CDR3 consists of 16 residues. CDR3 nucleotides: TGTGCCAGCAGCTTGGGGTCTAGCGGGCAATACAATGAGCAGTTCTTC. Translated, it gives CASSLGSSGQYNEQFF.

This clone was seen more than once but under ten times. V is TRBV10-3 and J is TRBJ2-2, with a possible D match to TRBD2 (7 bases). Trimming shortened V by 3 bases and J by 3 bases, and 11 bases separated the two germline ends. CDR1 ENHRY and CDR2 SYGVKD come from the germline V gene. The CDR3 runs to 15 residues. CDR3 in DNA: TGTGCCATCAGTGAACGGGGGGCTGACACCGGGGAGCTGTTTTTT. This sequence encodes CAISERGADTGELFF.

The chain couples TRBV3-1 (or the pseudogene TRBV3-2) to TRBJ2-5; TRBD2 is a possible D gene (6 bases). Germline V lookup: CDR1 LGHDT, CDR2 YNNKEL (reference sequence). The V end lost 1 base, the J end lost 5 bases, and 17 bases lay between the germline ends. The CDR3 extends over 16 amino acids. The CDR3 loop reads CASSQASGGPRETQYF. In DNA, the CDR3 is TGTGCCAGCAGCCAAGCCTCAGGAGGGCCGCGGGAGACCCAGTACTTC.

This chain uses TRBV6-1 with TRBJ2-7, with D perhaps TRBD1 or TRBD2 (5 bases each). This CDR3 comprises 15 residues. Germline V gene sequence: CDR1 MNHNS, CDR2 SASEGT. V was clipped by 1 base and J by 3 bases, with 13 bases between them. The DNA of the CDR3 is TGTGCCAGCAGTGAAGACCCGGGGCTCAACTACGAGCAGTACTTC. Translation: CASSEDPGLNYEQYF.

This clone was counted a single time. J is TRBJ2-5 and V is TRBV18; D is uncertain. V was trimmed by 3 bases and J by 1 base, leaving 9 bases between them. Looked up from germline, CDR1 is KGHSH and CDR2 is LQKENI. The CDR3 covers 14 residues. The CDR3 DNA is TGTGCCAGCTCACCGGTTGGCAGCCAAGAGACCCAGTACTTC. Translation: CASSPVGSQETQYF.

In the case of this clone: Other nucleotide sequences from this sample produce the same CDR3. V is TRBV24-1 and J is TRBJ2-5; no clear D gene. This CDR3 is 11 amino acids long. The V gene's germline CDR1 is KGHDR and CDR2 SFDVKD. Deletions cut 10 bases from V and 4 bases from J, with 9 bases between. The CDR3 DNA reads as TGTGCCACTTCGGATCGAGAGACCCAGTACTTC. As protein: CATSDRETQYF.

The rearrangement joins TRBV7-2 to TRBJ1-2; D unclear. Trimming left V 1 base short and J 6 bases short, with 15 bases between. The CDR3 covers 15 residues. In germline, CDR1 is SGHTA, CDR2 FQGNSA. This CDR3 reads CASSLVTGYSDGYTF. CDR3 nucleotide sequence: TGTGCCAGCAGCTTAGTTACGGGGTATTCTGATGGCTACACCTTC.

The chain couples TRBV9 to TRBJ1-6; possibly TRBD1 for D (5 bases). Trimming took off 3 bases at V and 5 bases at J, with 12 bases between the two ends. From germline, CDR1 is SGDLS and CDR2 YYNGEE. This CDR3 comprises 15 residues. The CDR3 loop is CASSAGALDNSPLHF. In DNA, the CDR3 is TGTGCCAGCAGCGCCGGGGCTTTGGATAATTCACCCCTCCACTTT.

This clone was seen only a few times. Written as DNA, the CDR3 is TGTGCCAGCAGCGTAACAGGATTCGGGGGGGAGACCCAGTACTTC. Translated: CASSVTGFGGETQYF. This chain joins TRBV9 and TRBJ2-5, with 7 bases that match TRBD2. The CDR3 is made up of 15 amino acids. Unmatched junction bases numbered 8, after V lost 1 base and J lost 5 bases. Looked up from germline, CDR1 is SGDLS and CDR2 is YYNGEE.